The present T cell receptor beta chain was sequenced within a study of cytomegalovirus exposure and HLA in healthy donors. V lost 4 bases to trimming and J lost 1 base; unmatched junction nucleotides: 7. CDR3 length: 16 residues. CDR1 SGDLS and CDR2 YYNGEE come from the germline V gene. The PCR employed 60 Vbeta primers together with 13 Jbeta primers. This table comes from immunoSEQ multiplex PCR, and its TCRdb copy is limited to in-frame clones, with some not included. The sample has around 200,000 clones; 60% to 85% are singletons. Turning to this clone: Antigen specificity is unknown.

Whole-study findings and limits: Later analysis identified a missense DCLRE1C variant that was linked to TCR beta V- and J-gene trimming. The study carried out a later analysis of TCR beta sequences. It associated some 18,000 of them with specific HLA alleles at a false discovery rate of 0.05. Researchers reported in a later analysis that common viral pathogens appeared linked to several top clusters.

The receptor's source is a female donor in good health and CMV-seronegative. Specimen: PBMCs. The V call is TRBV9, the J call TRBJ2-1, with TRBD1 matching 8 bases. The CDR3 spells CASSPGGGPSYNEQFF. CDR3 DNA: TGTGCCAGCAGCCCAGGGGGCGGTCCTTCCTACAATGAGCAGTTCTTC.